The sequence of this TCR beta chain was determined in a study of T cell repertoires in cytomegalovirus infection. Study overall: Indicated by public TCR beta signatures were CMV infection and matching HLA type. Study-wide results and limits: CMV-specific TCR beta clonotypes restricted by HLA-C dominated the ex vivo response.

Germline V lookup: CDR1 SGHNT, CDR2 YENEEA. Trimming took 5 bases from V and 3 from J; bases not matched to a gene: 3. This CDR3 has 13 amino acids. This clonotype was seen more than once but under ten times. Antigen: not known. TCRdb called the reads again in MiXCR, with one record for every CDR3 protein. The data contain some 450,000 distinct CDR3 sequences, around 32% of them singletons. The source of this sequence is a human donor in good health (CMV status not recorded). Some clones in this sample may be carry-over from other donors' samples. The chain uses TRBV11-3 and TRBJ2-7, with TRBD1 identical over 8 bases. Sample: PBMCs. The CDR3 sequence is CASSKGQGYEQYF. In DNA form, the CDR3 reads TGTGCCAGCAGCAAAGGACAGGGCTACGAGCAGTACTTC.